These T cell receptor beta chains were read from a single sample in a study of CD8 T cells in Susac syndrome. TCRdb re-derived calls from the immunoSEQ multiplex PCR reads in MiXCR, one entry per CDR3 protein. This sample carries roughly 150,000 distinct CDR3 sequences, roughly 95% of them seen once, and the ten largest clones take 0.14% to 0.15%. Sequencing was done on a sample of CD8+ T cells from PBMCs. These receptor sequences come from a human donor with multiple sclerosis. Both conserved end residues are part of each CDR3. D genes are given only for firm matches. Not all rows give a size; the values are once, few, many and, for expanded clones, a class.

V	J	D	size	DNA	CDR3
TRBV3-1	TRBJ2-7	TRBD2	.	TGTGCCAGCAGCCCCGGGACTACCTACGAGCAGTACTTC	CASSPGTTYEQYF
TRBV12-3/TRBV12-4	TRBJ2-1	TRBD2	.	TGTGCCAGCAGCGTAACCGGGACTACCTACAATGAGCAGTTCTTC	CASSVTGTTYNEQFF
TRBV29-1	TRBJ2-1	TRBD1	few	TGCAGCGTAGTAGCGGACAGGGGGCTCACATACTCCTACAATGAGCAGTTCTTC	CSVVADRGLTYSYNEQFF
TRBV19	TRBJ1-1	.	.	TGTGCCAGTAGTCCACGTATTGACACTGAAGCTTTCTTT	CASSPRIDTEAFF
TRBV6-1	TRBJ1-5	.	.	TGTGCCACCCTGGACCGTTATAGCAATCAGCCCCAGCATTTT	CATLDRYSNQPQHF
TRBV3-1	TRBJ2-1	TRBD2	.	TGTGCCAGCAGCCGGGGACTACCGTACTACTCCCGCTCCTACAATGAGCAGTTCTTC	CASSRGLPYYSRSYNEQFF
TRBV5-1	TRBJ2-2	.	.	TGCGCCAGCGGCATCCAGGGCGCCGGGGAGCTGTTTTTT	CASGIQGAGELFF
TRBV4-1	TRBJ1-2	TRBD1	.	TGCGCCAGCAGCCAAGTTCGGCCCGCAACAGGGGAAGGCTACACCTTC	CASSQVRPATGEGYTF
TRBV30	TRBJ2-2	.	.	TGTGCCTGGATAGGCACCGGGGAGCTGTTTTTT	CAWIGTGELFF
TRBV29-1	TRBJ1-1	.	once	TGCAGCGTTAATACAGGGAGCACTGAAGCTTTCTTT	CSVNTGSTEAFF
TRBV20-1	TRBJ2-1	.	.	TGCAGTGCTAGAGATCAAGGGGCCCTAGTGAATGAGCAGTTCTTC	CSARDQGALVNEQFF
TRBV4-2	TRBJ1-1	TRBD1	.	TGTGCCAGCAGCCAAGTCCCGGGACAGGGGATGAACACTGAAGCTTTCTTT	CASSQVPGQGMNTEAFF
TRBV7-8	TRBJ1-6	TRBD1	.	TGTGCCAGCAGGCAGGGGGCCGGTAATTCACCCCTCCACTTT	CASRQGAGNSPLHF
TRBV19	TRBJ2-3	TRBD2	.	TGTGCCAGTAGTATAGCCGCCATTGGACTAGCGGGTGAAGATACGCAGTATTTT	CASSIAAIGLAGEDTQYF
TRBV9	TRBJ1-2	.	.	TGTGCCAGCAGCGCCACAGGTCAGTCGGAGGGCTACACCTTC	CASSATGQSEGYTF
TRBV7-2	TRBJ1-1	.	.	TGTGCCAGCAGCCGCGCGTACACTGAAGCTTTCTTT	CASSRAYTEAFF